These T cell receptor beta chains were read from a single sample in a study of T cell responses to AZD1222 COVID-19 vaccine. Sequencing was performed with immunoSEQ multiplex PCR; in TCRdb, only in-frame clones are kept and a portion is missing. The sample lists 80,000 to 90,000 clones; 91% were seen once. The specimen comprised peripheral blood, sampled on day 0 of MenACWY control vaccination. Source of these receptors: an adult in good health. Each CDR3 is given with its conserved first and last residue. A D gene is named only where the DNA matches it firmly. Not all rows give a size; the values are once, few, many and, for expanded clones, a class.

clone_size d_call j_call v_call cdr3_aa cdr3_nt
once TRBD1 TRBJ1-5 TRBV28 CASSLPTGGYQPQHF TGTGCCAGCAGTTTACCTACAGGGGGCTATCAGCCCCAGCATTTT
- - TRBJ2-2 TRBV4-2 CASSQDMGSGELFF TGTGCCAGCAGCCAAGATATGGGGTCCGGGGAGCTGTTTTTT
once TRBD2 TRBJ2-1 TRBV4-1 CASSQEGTRNNEQFF TGCGCCAGCAGCCAAGAAGGGACTAGGAACAATGAGCAGTTCTTC
once - TRBJ1-3 TRBV11-2 CASSFLSGTAGNTIYF TGTGCCAGCAGCTTCCTAAGCGGGACGGCTGGAAACACCATATATTTT
- TRBD2 TRBJ2-2 TRBV5-1 CASSLSGLAGELFF TGCGCCAGCAGCTTGTCGGGACTAGCCGGGGAGCTGTTTTTT
- - TRBJ1-3 TRBV6-5 CATTEGPISGNTIYF TGTGCCACCACCGAGGGGCCAATTTCTGGAAACACCATATATTTT
- TRBD1 TRBJ1-6 TRBV24-1 CATSDAGQAGSPLHF TGTGCCACCAGTGATGCGGGACAGGCTGGTTCACCCCTCCACTTT
- - TRBJ2-6 TRBV23-1 CASTTAGRGANVLTF TGCGCCAGCACTACGGCGGGACGAGGGGCCAACGTCCTGACTTTC
- - TRBJ1-2 TRBV28 CASSVPPAGYTF TGTGCCAGCAGCGTACCCCCTGCTGGCTACACCTTC
- - TRBJ1-4 TRBV4-2 CASSQGTVGEKLFF TGTGCCAGCAGCCAAGGGACAGTAGGTGAAAAACTGTTTTTT
few - TRBJ1-6 TRBV6-2/TRBV6-3 CASSYAWDSPLHF TGTGCCAGCAGTTACGCGTGGGATTCACCCCTCCACTTT
- - TRBJ1-4 TRBV3-1/TRBV3-2 CASSQTHGEKLFF TGTGCCAGCAGCCAAACACATGGAGAAAAACTGTTTTTT
- - TRBJ2-7 TRBV19 CASSTRGRAYEQYF TGTGCCAGTAGTACACGGGGACGAGCTTACGAGCAGTACTTC
- TRBD1 TRBJ2-1 TRBV27 CASSSGTGFSNEQFF TGTGCCAGCAGTTCCGGGACAGGGTTTTCCAATGAGCAGTTCTTC
- TRBD2 TRBJ2-3 TRBV10-3 CATRTSGGTDTQYF TGTGCCACCCGGACTAGTGGAGGTACAGATACGCAGTATTTT
- - TRBJ1-4 TRBV10-3 CAISEGRSNEKLFF TGTGCCATCAGTGAGGGCCGCAGCAATGAAAAACTGTTTTTT
few TRBD2 TRBJ2-7 TRBV11-3 CASSVSGGADYEQYF TGTGCCAGCAGCGTTAGCGGGGGGGCCGACTACGAGCAGTACTTC
- - TRBJ2-3 TRBV6-5 CASSPTSYTDTQYF TGTGCCAGCAGCCCCACATCCTATACAGATACGCAGTATTTT
- - TRBJ1-4 TRBV6-5 CASSPRAVLNEKLFF TGTGCCAGCAGCCCCCGGGCAGTTCTTAATGAAAAACTGTTTTTT
- TRBD2 TRBJ2-1 TRBV6-5 CASSYLTSDEQFF TGTGCCAGCAGTTACTTGACTAGCGATGAGCAGTTCTTC
- TRBD2 TRBJ2-2 TRBV6-5 CASSSGGANTGELFF TGTGCCAGCAGTAGCGGGGGGGCGAACACCGGGGAGCTGTTTTTT
- - TRBJ1-1 TRBV18 CASSPKGSTEAFF TGTGCCAGCTCCCCCAAGGGGAGCACTGAAGCTTTCTTT
- - TRBJ1-1 TRBV7-9 CASSLAREHTEAFF TGTGCCAGCAGCTTAGCCAGGGAGCACACTGAAGCTTTCTTT
- - TRBJ1-1 TRBV16 CASSQQTANTEAFF TGTGCCAGCAGCCAACAGACAGCTAACACTGAAGCTTTCTTT
- - TRBJ1-1 TRBV5-5 CASSFGGSMNTEAFF TGTGCCAGCAGCTTTGGGGGGTCTATGAACACTGAAGCTTTCTTT
- TRBD2 TRBJ2-2 TRBV24-1 CATSDGPSGDNTGELFF TGTGCCACCAGTGATGGTCCTAGCGGGGACAACACCGGGGAGCTGTTTTTT
- TRBD1 TRBJ1-5 TRBV28 CASSPGTGGFTQPQHF TGTGCCAGCAGTCCAGGGACAGGTGGATTTACTCAGCCCCAGCATTTT
few - TRBJ2-1 TRBV11-3 CASSLRGAYNEQFF TGTGCCAGCAGCTTGAGGGGGGCCTACAATGAGCAGTTCTTC
- - TRBJ1-1 TRBV5-8 CASSPIWGTEAFF TGTGCCAGCAGCCCGATTTGGGGGACTGAAGCTTTCTTT
once - TRBJ2-1 TRBV6-6 CASSQTSHEQFF TGTGCCAGCAGTCAAACTAGTCATGAGCAGTTCTTC
- - TRBJ1-1 TRBV12-3/TRBV12-4 CATSPLLNTEAFF TGTGCCACCTCTCCCTTATTGAACACTGAAGCTTTCTTT
- - TRBJ2-7 TRBV11-2 CASSLDIYEQYF TGTGCCAGCAGCTTAGATATCTACGAGCAGTACTTC
- TRBD2 TRBJ2-7 TRBV28 CASSGLAGGRGNEQYF TGTGCCAGCAGTGGACTAGCGGGGGGGCGTGGAAACGAGCAGTACTTC
- - TRBJ2-2 TRBV2 CASSGTYSAGELFF TGTGCCAGCAGTGGGACTTATTCGGCCGGGGAGCTGTTTTTT
- - TRBJ2-7 TRBV4-1 CASSQDLMVDAEQYF TGCGCCAGCAGCCAAGATTTAATGGTTGACGCCGAGCAGTACTTC
- - TRBJ2-1 TRBV3-1/TRBV3-2 CASSQGVWGTDNEQFF TGTGCCAGCAGCCAGGGCGTCTGGGGGACCGACAATGAGCAGTTCTTC
- - TRBJ1-2 TRBV7-2 CASSLGLLGYGYTF TGTGCCAGCAGCCTGGGACTTTTAGGGTATGGCTACACCTTC
once TRBD1 TRBJ2-6 TRBV19 CASSIASGQGSGANVLTF TGTGCCAGTAGTATTGCCTCGGGACAGGGCTCTGGGGCCAACGTCCTGACTTTC
- - TRBJ2-1 TRBV7-8 CASSLGVGSYNEQFF TGTGCCAGCAGCCTAGGGGTGGGCTCCTACAATGAGCAGTTCTTC
- - TRBJ2-5 TRBV12-3/TRBV12-4 CASQGTGVETQYF TGTGCCTCGCAGGGGACGGGAGTGGAGACCCAGTACTTC
- - TRBJ1-4 TRBV5-1 CATSQDSSNEKLFF TGCGCCACTAGCCAAGACAGTTCTAATGAAAAACTGTTTTTT
- TRBD1 TRBJ2-1 TRBV10-3 CAITGTGLDEQFF TGTGCCATCACCGGGACAGGGCTGGATGAGCAGTTCTTC
- TRBD2 TRBJ2-7 TRBV9 CASSVRLAGDEQYF TGTGCCAGCAGCGTTAGACTAGCGGGAGACGAGCAGTACTTC
- - TRBJ1-1 TRBV28 CASSLPDHTAEAFF TGTGCCAGCAGTTTGCCGGATCATACTGCTGAAGCTTTCTTT
- TRBD1 TRBJ1-5 TRBV27 CASSAFLGQGNQPQHF TGTGCCAGCAGTGCATTCTTGGGACAGGGTAATCAGCCCCAGCATTTT
once - TRBJ1-5 TRBV12-3/TRBV12-4 CASSLLSQPQHF TGTGCCAGCAGTTTATTAAGTCAGCCCCAGCATTTT
once - TRBJ1-4 TRBV23-1 CASSQTTFRGTTNEKLFF TGCGCCAGCAGTCAAACGACCTTTCGGGGAACAACTAATGAAAAACTGTTTTTT
- - TRBJ1-5 TRBV18 CASSPVGDQPQHF TGTGCCAGCTCACCTGTAGGGGATCAGCCCCAGCATTTT
- - TRBJ1-6 TRBV6-5 CASSYQGATPLHF TGTGCCAGCAGTTACCAGGGAGCAACACCCCTCCACTTT
- TRBD1 TRBJ2-5 TRBV12-3/TRBV12-4 CASSGQGLKAQYF TGTGCCAGCAGCGGACAGGGACTGAAGGCCCAGTACTTC
- TRBD2 TRBJ2-1 TRBV7-8 CASSFREELSEQFF TGTGCCAGCAGCTTTCGGGAGGAATTGAGTGAGCAGTTCTTC
- TRBD1 TRBJ1-2 TRBV20-1 CSTDRDGYTF TGCAGTACCGACAGGGATGGCTACACCTTC
- - TRBJ1-2 TRBV4-2 CASSQDGAAGRYGYTF TGTGCCAGCAGCCAAGACGGAGCCGCGGGCCGCTATGGCTACACCTTC